A selection of T cell receptor beta chains follows, all from one sample in a study of blood T cell repertoires in COVID-19. Sequencing used immunoSEQ multiplex PCR; TCRdb keeps in-frame clones, though not all of them. The profile shows roughly 150,000 clones, more than 60% of them singletons. Sequenced sample: peripheral blood. The receptors here all came from a man aged 65 to 79 with acute or convalescent COVID-19. Each CDR3 is given with its conserved first and last residue. D genes are given only for firm matches. Clone size is given for some rows only: seen once, a few or many times, or a class if the clone is expanded.

>TRBJ1-5|.|.|TRBV12-3/TRBV12-4
TGTGCCAGCAGAACATGGAGCAATCAGCCCCAGCATTTT
CASRTWSNQPQHF
>TRBJ1-5|.|.|TRBV18
TGTGCCAGCTCACCACTAGGTCAGCCAGGGCCCCAGCATTTT
CASSPLGQPGPQHF
>TRBJ2-2|.|.|TRBV7-2
TGTGCCAGCAGCTTAGGGCCTAGGGGTCTGAACACCGGGGAGCTGTTTTTT
CASSLGPRGLNTGELFF
>TRBJ1-4|few|.|TRBV11-2
TGTGCCAGCAGCTTAGGGACACTCCCTAATGAAAAACTGTTTTTT
CASSLGTLPNEKLFF
>TRBJ1-1|.|.|TRBV2
TGTGCCAGCCAGAATTCCTTTTTCACTGAAGCTTTCTTT
CASQNSFFTEAFF
>TRBJ2-7|.|TRBD2|TRBV27
TGTGCCAGCAGTTTATCACCCGGGAGGGCTTACGAGCAGTACTTC
CASSLSPGRAYEQYF
>TRBJ1-5|.|TRBD1|TRBV7-2
TGTGCCAGCAGCTCGGGACAGGGAAGCGGGGGGGGCTTGAAGCATTTT
CASSSGQGSGGGLKHF
>TRBJ1-1|.|TRBD1|TRBV9
TGTGCCAGCAGCAGACGGACAGGGGGCACTGAAGCTTTCTTT
CASSRRTGGTEAFF
>TRBJ2-1|.|.|TRBV5-1
TGCGCCAGCAGCCCGGCCGGGACTCGGCGCAATGAGCAGTTCTTC
CASSPAGTRRNEQFF
>TRBJ1-2|.|.|TRBV5-1
TGCGCCAGCAGCTTGGGGGAGTTTGGCTACACCTTC
CASSLGEFGYTF
>TRBJ2-1|.|.|TRBV19
TGTGCCAGTAGTATTGACAGTTCCTACAATGAGCAGTTCTTC
CASSIDSSYNEQFF
>TRBJ1-2|.|.|TRBV6-4
TGTGCCAGCAGGCCCACGGGGGACTATGGCTACACCTTC
CASRPTGDYGYTF
>TRBJ1-3|.|.|TRBV15
TGTGCCACCAGCAGAGATCGGGGTCAGGGAGGTGACGGAAACACCATATATTTT
CATSRDRGQGGDGNTIYF
>TRBJ2-7|.|TRBD1|TRBV6-2/TRBV6-3
TGTGCCAGCAGTTACGCACGACAGGGGGTGAGCGAGCAGTACTTC
CASSYARQGVSEQYF
>TRBJ1-5|.|.|TRBV18
TGTGCCAGCAGGGACATGAGAGATCAGCCCCAGCATTTT
CASRDMRDQPQHF
>TRBJ2-1|.|.|TRBV30
TGTGCCTGGGGATGGCTGGCCTCCTACAATGAGCAGTTCTTC
CAWGWLASYNEQFF
>TRBJ1-3|few|.|TRBV3-1/TRBV3-2
TGTGCCAGCAGCCCGACAGTCTCTGGAAACACCATATATTTT
CASSPTVSGNTIYF
>TRBJ1-2|.|.|TRBV28
TGTGCCAGCAGTTCCAGATATGGCTACACCTTC
CASSSRYGYTF
>TRBJ1-1|.|.|TRBV5-1
TGCGCCAGCAGCCGGACTGCACTCAACACTGAAGCTTTCTTT
CASSRTALNTEAFF
>TRBJ1-6|.|TRBD1|TRBV4-2
TGTGCCAGCAGCCAAGATCGACAGGGGGCGAGTTCACCCCTCCACTTT
CASSQDRQGASSPLHF
>TRBJ2-1|.|TRBD2|TRBV28
TGTGCCAGCAGCCTGAGGGTAGCGGGAGGATGGAATGAGCAGTTCTTC
CASSLRVAGGWNEQFF
>TRBJ2-7|few|TRBD2|TRBV6-5
TGTGCCAGCAGTTACCCCGGGATAGCGGGATCCGAGCAGTACTTC
CASSYPGIAGSEQYF
>TRBJ1-5|.|.|TRBV10-3
TGTGCCATCAGTGTACAGGCCCATCAGCCCCAGCATTTT
CAISVQAHQPQHF
>TRBJ2-2|.|.|TRBV6-5
TGTGCCAGCAGACCCCGGGGTTACACCGGGGAGCTGTTTTTT
CASRPRGYTGELFF
>TRBJ2-3|once|.|TRBV19
TGTGCCAGTAGTACCGGACAAAACACAGATACGCAGTATTTT
CASSTGQNTDTQYF
>TRBJ2-4|.|TRBD1|TRBV4-2
TGTGCCAGCAGCCAGGCCGGGACAGGGACAGACCTAGCCAAAAACATTCAGTACTTC
CASSQAGTGTDLAKNIQYF
>TRBJ2-1|.|.|TRBV7-8
TGTGCCAGCAGCCTGACTAGTTCCTACAATGAGCAGTTCTTC
CASSLTSSYNEQFF
>TRBJ2-7|.|.|TRBV12-5
TGTGCTAGTGGCCCGCAGGGGACCTACGAGCAGTACTTC
CASGPQGTYEQYF